The 3 T cell receptor beta chains presented below share a single source sample, sequenced in a study of spatial heterogeneity in lung cancer. TCRdb reprocessed the 5' RACE reads with MiXCR, giving one entry per CDR3 protein. The sample carries 100,000 or so distinct CDR3 sequences, under 4.5% recorded once. These receptors have no identified antigens. Time point in this sample: sample taken at primary tumor resection. Study-wide findings and caveats: The study found that expanded intratumoral alpha and beta TCR counts tracked tumor mutation counts.

This specimen was lung tumor tissue, taken at surgery. The receptors come from a male donor with early-stage non-small cell lung cancer.

This clonotype occurred many times. The rearrangement joins TRBV28 to TRBJ1-6; no firm D call. This CDR3 is built from 15 residues. V shed 3 bases and J shed 0 bases, with 6 bases lying between them. Germline CDR1 reads MDHEN; CDR2 reads SYDVKM. The CDR3 loop is CASSFVTSYNSPLHF. The CDR3 coding sequence is TGTGCCAGCAGTTTTGTGACCTCCTATAATTCACCCCTCCACTTT.

The V call is TRBV7-9, the J call TRBJ2-5; no clear D. CDR3 size: 16 residues. Germline V gene lookup returns CDR1 SEHNR and CDR2 FQNEAQ (reference sequence). Trimming removed 5 bases at V and 2 bases at J, with 18 bases between. CDR3 protein: CASSPLPDRRQETQYF. CDR3 sequence (DNA): TGTGCCAGCAGCCCCCTCCCAGACCGGCGGCAAGAGACCCAGTACTTC.

This clonotype appeared many times. This chain joins TRBV28 and TRBJ2-7, with 7 positions matching TRBD1. The CDR3 runs to 13 residues. The V and J ends lost 5 bases and 5 bases, in that order; junction bases with no gene match: 6. In germline, CDR1 is MDHEN, CDR2 SYDVKM. The CDR3 DNA is TGTGCCAGCAGTGACAGGGAGTTCCACGAGCAGTACTTC. The encoded protein is CASSDREFHEQYF.